These 23 T cell receptor beta chains were all obtained from the same sample, sequenced in a study of identical twins. TCRdb re-analysed the 5' RACE reads in MiXCR, keeping a single row per CDR3 protein. The table includes roughly 1,500,000 distinct CDR3 sequences, less than 40% detected once. The sequenced sample consisted of cord blood. The receptors derive from a newborn girl in good health.

The rearrangement uses TRBV6-1 and TRBJ1-2, with D possibly being TRBD1 (5 bases). The CDR3 loop spans 13 amino acids. CDR1 is MNHNS and CDR2 is SASEGT in the germline V gene. The ends were cut back, 7 bases at V and 6 bases at J, with 15 bases in the middle. CDR3 protein: CASTNTGYHGYTF. The CDR3 nucleotides read TGTGCCAGCACCAATACAGGATACCATGGCTACACCTTC.

The sample holds a few counts of this clonotype. This chain uses TRBV12-3 or TRBV12-4 with TRBJ1-6; 7 bases are a match to TRBD1. CDR3 length equals 15 residues. The ends lost 9 bases at V and 0 bases at J; junction bases unmatched: 5. CDR3 region: CASLRTGSYNSPLHF. The CDR3 DNA reads TGTGCCAGTCTAAGGACAGGCTCCTATAATTCACCCCTCCACTTT.

This clonotype was detected a few times. The chain couples TRBV20-1 to TRBJ2-3; D may be TRBD2 (5 bases). Germline CDR1 and CDR2: DFQATT and SNEGSKA (reference sequence). CDR3 length: 17 amino acids. Trimming pared 3 bases from V and 0 bases from J, leaving 19 bases between. This CDR3 reads CSASKPRPGGSTDTQYF. The DNA of the CDR3 is TGCAGTGCTAGTAAGCCCCGCCCAGGCGGGAGCACAGATACGCAGTATTTT.

In this sample, this clonotype turned up a few times. The gene calls are TRBV20-1 and TRBJ2-4, with a tentative D call TRBD1 (6 bases). The J call is uncertain, as TRBJ2-7 better fits the DNA end. This CDR3 is 12 amino acids long. Germline CDR1 DFQATT, CDR2 SNEGSKA (reference sequence). In DNA, the CDR3 is TGCAGTGCTACCCTACAGGGCAACGAGCAGTACTTC. The encoded protein is CSATLQGNEQYF.

The rearrangement links TRBV7-9 to TRBJ2-3; 11 nucleotides align to TRBD2. Germline V lookup: CDR1 SEHNR, CDR2 FQNEAQ (reference sequence). V was pared by 5 bases and J by 7 bases, with 5 bases of the junction left unmatched. This CDR3 has 14 residues. As DNA, the CDR3 is TGTGCCAGCAGCATACTAGCGGGGGAGAATACGCAGTATTTT. Translating gives CASSILAGENTQYF.

This clonotype was counted only a few times. The rearrangement links TRBV7-9 to TRBJ1-6; D is perhaps TRBD1 (6 bases). V lost 5 bases, J lost 4 bases, and 18 bases lay in between. CDR1 is SEHNR, CDR2 FQNEAQ, per germline (reference sequence). This CDR3 comprises 17 residues. The CDR3 loop reads CASSAGQSGGYNSPLHF. In DNA, the CDR3 is TGTGCCAGCAGCGCAGGACAGTCCGGTGGTTATAATTCACCCCTCCACTTT. Based on the CDR3 plus reference TRBV7-9 and TRBJ1-6, the full variable domain is DTGVSQNPRHKITKRGQNVTFRCDPISEHNRLYWYRQTLGQGPEFLTYFQNEAQLEKSRLLSDRFSAERPKGSFSTLEIQRTEQGDSAMYLCASSAGQSGGYNSPLHFGNGTRLTVT.

This chain joins TRBV6-1 and TRBJ1-5, with D unresolved. The CDR3 is 13 amino acids. V lost 7 bases and J 5 bases, leaving 12 bases between the germline ends. Germline V gene data show CDR1 as MNHNS and CDR2 as SASEGT. CDR3 region: CASKGVRHQPQHF. The CDR3, as DNA: TGTGCCAGCAAGGGAGTACGGCATCAGCCCCAGCATTTT.

CDR3 residues: CASSHSKQGHQPQHF. The CDR3 nucleotides are TGTGCCAGCAGCCATAGTAAGCAGGGTCATCAGCCCCAGCATTTT. The chain recombines TRBV7-8 with TRBJ1-5, with D possibly TRBD1 on 5 matching bases. The CDR3 runs 15 residues. The V and J ends lost 5 bases and 5 bases respectively, with 16 bases between them. Germline V lookup: CDR1 SGHVS, CDR2 FQNEAQ.

This clonotype was seen only a few times. The genes are TRBV4-2 and TRBJ2-7; D gene unclear. The CDR3 consists of 15 residues. CDR1 LGHNA and CDR2 YNFKEQ come from the germline V gene. The germline V and J ends were trimmed by 0 bases and 1 base, with 10 bases remaining between them. For the CDR3, the DNA is TGTGCCAGCAGCCAAGAAGTTCGTGATTCCTACGAGCAGTACTTC. Translated, it gives CASSQEVRDSYEQYF.

The table lists this clonotype with a few counts. The J gene is TRBJ2-7, the V gene TRBV28; 9 bases are a match to TRBD1. J gave up 4 bases and V 4 bases, and 8 bases lay outside the gene matches. The germline gives CDR1 MDHEN, CDR2 SYDVKM. The CDR3 spans 15 residues. The CDR3 is CASSWTTGTGYEQYF. The CDR3 DNA sequence: TGTGCCAGCAGTTGGACCACAGGGACAGGGTACGAGCAGTACTTC.

This chain joins TRBV5-1 and TRBJ1-5; unclear D gene. Between the trimmed V and J ends, which lost 5 bases and 0 bases, there was a span of 9 bases. The CDR3 is 14 residues long. CDR1 SGHRS and CDR2 YFSETQ come from the germline V gene. The CDR3 loop reads CASSDGISNQPQHF. In DNA, the CDR3 is TGCGCCAGCAGTGACGGAATTAGCAATCAGCCCCAGCATTTT. The variable domain in full, completed from reference TRBV5-1 and TRBJ1-5, reads KAGVTQTPRYLIKTRGQQVTLSCSPISGHRSVSWYQQTPGQGLQFLFEYFSETQRNKGNFPGRFSGRQFSNSRSEMNVSTLELGDSALYLCASSDGISNQPQHFGDGTRLSIL.

This clonotype was counted between two and nine times. This sequence joins TRBV5-1 and TRBJ2-7, with 11 bases lining up with TRBD2. The CDR3 spans 15 residues. V dropped 5 bases and J dropped 6; count of bases not matched to a gene: 10. Germline V gene data show CDR1 as SGHRS and CDR2 as YFSETQ. DNA for the CDR3: TGCGCCAGCAGTTTCTGGGGACTAGCGGTCGGCGAGCAGTACTTC. Translated: CASSFWGLAVGEQYF.

The rearrangement uses TRBV6-5 and TRBJ2-1; no clear D gene. The CDR3 sequence is 14 residues long. V dropped 6 bases and J dropped 0 bases, with 9 bases sitting between them. Germline V gene lookup returns CDR1 MNHEY and CDR2 SVGAGI. The CDR3 loop is CASRASLSYNEQFF. The CDR3 DNA is TGTGCCAGCAGGGCATCACTCTCCTACAATGAGCAGTTCTTC.

V usage is TRBV4-1 and J usage is TRBJ2-1, with TRBD2 matching over 8 bases. Germline V lookup: CDR1 MGHRA, CDR2 YSYEKL. The CDR3 contains 16 residues. The V gene end was trimmed by 1 base and the J gene end by 7 bases; junction bases not matched to a gene: 9. The CDR3 loop reads CASSQVVGLAGNEQFF. The CDR3 DNA sequence: TGCGCCAGCAGCCAAGTAGTAGGCTTAGCGGGGAATGAGCAGTTCTTC.

The CDR3 spells CASSQWAGELSGANVLTF. The CDR3 bases are TGTGCCAGCAGCCAATGGGCGGGGGAACTCTCTGGGGCCAACGTCCTGACTTTC. The chain joins TRBV3-1 to TRBJ2-6; 7 positions agree with TRBD2. The CDR3 contains 18 residues. In germline, CDR1 is LGHDT, CDR2 YNNKEL (reference sequence). V lost 2 bases to trimming and J lost 0 bases; unmatched junction nucleotides: 7.

Details on this clonotype: A single base separates this from a much larger clone, so it may be a read error. This rearrangement joins TRBV11-2 to TRBJ2-7; 7 bases map to TRBD1. The germline CDR1 and CDR2 sequences are SGHAT and FQNNGV. The junction had 6 bases not matched to a gene; V was cut back by 7 bases and J by 3 bases. The CDR3 is 13 residues long. DNA for the CDR3: TGTGCCAGCACCGACAGGGTATTCTACGAGCAGTACTTC. Protein: CASTDRVFYEQYF. Based on the CDR3 plus reference TRBV11-2 and TRBJ2-7, the full variable domain is EAGVAQSPRYKIIEKRQSVAFWCNPISGHATLYWYQQILGQGPKLLIQFQNNGVVDDSQLPKDRFSAERLKGVDSTLKIQPAKLEDSAVYLCASTDRVFYEQYFGPGTRLTVT.

The V call is TRBV10-2, the J call TRBJ2-7; D ambiguous. The V gene's germline CDR1 is WSHSY and CDR2 SAAADI. With 6 bases removed from V and 2 bases from J, the gap between germline ends came to 14 bases. The CDR3 loop spans 14 amino acids. CDR3 DNA sequence: TGCGCCAGCAGGGAGACGGGCCGTGCCTACGAGCAGTACTTC. It encodes CASRETGRAYEQYF.

This clonotype was seen a handful of times. V is TRBV4-2 and J is TRBJ2-2; 7 nucleotides match TRBD1. The CDR3 extends over 16 amino acids. Trimming took 1 base from V and 4 from J; bases not matched to a gene: 6. The germline V gene encodes CDR1 LGHNA and CDR2 YNFKEQ. As DNA, the CDR3 is TGTGCCAGCAGCCAAGGCGACAGGGCCCTCACCGGGGAGCTGTTTTTT. Translation: CASSQGDRALTGELFF.

This clonotype was recorded a few times. CDR3 sequence reads: CSAKNWLTGPNTEAFF. CDR3 sequence (DNA): TGCAGTGCTAAGAATTGGCTGACGGGGCCCAACACTGAAGCTTTCTTT. The V and J genes are TRBV20-1 and TRBJ1-1; D possibly corresponds to TRBD1 (5 bases). The CDR3 has 16 amino acids. Per the germline V gene, CDR1 is DFQATT and CDR2 is SNEGSKA (reference sequence). Trimming took off 4 bases at V and 2 bases at J, with 20 bases between the two ends.

The rearrangement uses TRBV7-9 and TRBJ1-2, with 7 positions matching TRBD1. The junction had 11 bases not matched to a gene; V was cut back by 5 bases and J by 8 bases. This CDR3 spans 14 amino acids. In germline, CDR1 is SEHNR, CDR2 FQNEAQ (reference sequence). The CDR3 here is CASSLSTGLGGYTF. Written as DNA, the CDR3 is TGTGCCAGCAGCCTCTCGACAGGGCTCGGGGGCTACACCTTC.

This clonotype has more than one count but fewer than ten. This chain connects TRBV5-4 to TRBJ1-2; perhaps TRBD1 as D (5 bases). The CDR3 consists of 13 residues. The V gene lost 4 bases and the J gene lost 5 bases, with 12 bases spanning the gap. Germline CDR1 is SGHNT and CDR2 is YYREEE (reference sequence). The chain's CDR3 is CASSPGPEYGYTF. In DNA form, the CDR3 reads TGTGCCAGCAGCCCGGGGCCGGAATATGGCTACACCTTC.

The genes are TRBV20-1 and TRBJ2-3; tentatively, D is TRBD2 (6 bases). Germline V gene lookup returns CDR1 DFQATT and CDR2 SNEGSKA (reference sequence). V was clipped by 3 bases and J by 5 bases, with 15 bases between them. The CDR3 length is 14 residues. CDR3 bases: TGCAGTGCTAGTTTGTCGGGAGCTGGAGATACGCAGTATTTT. Amino acids: CSASLSGAGDTQYF.

For the CDR3, the DNA is TGTGCCAGCAGGTCGGGACTAGCGAGTTACAATGAGCAGTACTTC. It is translated as CASRSGLASYNEQYF. The chain has TRBV7-9 and TRBJ2-5, with 10 bases aligning to TRBD2. The trim removed 6 bases at V and 11 bases at J, leaving 15 bases unmatched. This CDR3 spans 15 amino acids. Germline V gene lookup returns CDR1 SEHNR and CDR2 FQNEAQ (reference sequence).